Below, 21 T cell receptor beta chains from the same sample are listed, as sequenced in a study of T cell responses to AZD1222 COVID-19 vaccine (dated by TCRdb to about 2021). Interpreted using the paper, the time point label stands for: baseline before first vaccination. The library was obtained by the immunoSEQ multiplex PCR assay. In its TCRdb copy, this immuneACCESS table keeps in-frame sequences only and misses some clones. Where compared with another copy, unresolved V genes explain less than half of these, and the others have no known cause. The sample contains about 70,000 clones, 75% to 90% of them found a single time. The ten most abundant clones make up 20% of the sample. The specimen was peripheral blood, collected on day 0 of AZD1222 vaccination. These receptors all come from an adult in good health.

The gene calls are TRBV7-8 and TRBJ1-2; 7 bases map to TRBD1. There are 14 residues in the CDR3. From germline, CDR1 is SGHVS and CDR2 FQNEAQ. V was clipped by 3 bases and J by 3 bases; unmatched bases: 4. The CDR3 is CASSLGTEYYGYTF. Here the CDR3 DNA reads TGTGCCAGCAGCTTGGGGACAGAGTACTATGGCTACACCTTC.

The genes are TRBV7-3 and TRBJ1-1; D is perhaps TRBD1 (5 bases). In germline, CDR1 is SGHTA, CDR2 FQGTGA. The CDR3 totals 14 residues. V dropped 0 bases and J dropped 3 bases, with 8 bases sitting between them. The CDR3 coding sequence is TGTGCCAGCAGCTTAACTAGGGGTGACACTGAAGCTTTCTTT. Amino acids: CASSLTRGDTEAFF.

The sample holds one count of this clone. This sequence joins TRBV10-1 and TRBJ2-7; TRBD1 matches at 7 bases. J gave up 6 bases and V 8 bases, and 10 bases lay outside the gene matches. Germline V lookup: CDR1 WNHNN, CDR2 SYGVQD (reference sequence). The CDR3 sequence is 13 residues long. The CDR3 sequence is CASGDREFSEQYF. As DNA, the CDR3 is TGCGCCAGCGGAGACAGGGAGTTCTCCGAGCAGTACTTC.

This clone was seen just once. This sequence joins TRBV27 and TRBJ1-2, with D maybe TRBD1 (6 bases). V lost 4 bases, J lost 2 bases, and 8 bases lay in between. The CDR3 spans 13 residues. The germline V gene has CDR1 MNHEY and CDR2 SMNVEV (reference sequence). CDR3 loop: CASSSTGNYGYTF. CDR3 bases: TGTGCCAGCAGTTCGACAGGAAACTATGGCTACACCTTC.

The chain recombines TRBV6-5 with TRBJ2-3, with D tentatively TRBD2 (5 bases). CDR3 length: 13 amino acids. Between the trimmed V and J ends, which lost 8 bases and 0 bases, there was a span of 9 bases. Per the germline V gene, CDR1 is MNHEY and CDR2 is SVGAGI. The CDR3 protein is CASRGSSTDTQYF. In nucleotides, the CDR3 is TGTGCCAGCCGGGGTTCTAGCACAGATACGCAGTATTTT.

Points on this clone: The junction differs from germline at one of its ends, possibly a read error. The chain recombines TRBV7-2 with TRBJ2-1; TRBD1 matches at 8 bases. Germline V lookup: CDR1 SGHTA, CDR2 FQGNSA. The CDR3 length is 13 residues. The DNA for the CDR3 is TGTGCCAGCAGCTCCCAACCGTCGGACAGGGTGGTCTTC. This encodes CASSSQPSDRVVF.

This clone was found a few times. This chain connects TRBV4-1 to TRBJ1-2; D is perhaps TRBD1 (5 bases). Trimming took off 0 bases at V and 8 bases at J, with 7 bases between the two ends. The germline V gene encodes CDR1 MGHRA and CDR2 YSYEKL. The CDR3 length is 12 residues. CDR3 residues: CASSQDGQGYTF. DNA for the CDR3: TGCGCCAGCAGCCAAGACGGACAAGGCTACACCTTC.

The chain carries TRBV3-1 (or the pseudogene TRBV3-2) and TRBJ2-2; D remains ambiguous. CDR3 size: 14 residues. Per germline, CDR1 LGHDT and CDR2 YNNKEL (reference sequence). Trimming pared 1 base from V and 6 bases from J, leaving 9 bases between. The CDR3 is CASSQGNSPGELFF. In DNA form, the CDR3 reads TGTGCCAGCAGCCAAGGAAATAGCCCCGGGGAGCTGTTTTTT.

The chain uses TRBV6-5 and TRBJ1-6; no clear D. In germline, CDR1 is MNHEY, CDR2 SVGAGI. Trimming shortened V by 8 bases and J by 7 bases, and 12 bases separated the two germline ends. This CDR3 has 13 residues. The chain's CDR3 is CASHNYRNSPLHF. The CDR3 nucleotides are TGTGCCAGCCATAATTACAGAAATTCACCCCTCCACTTT.

This clone was observed a single time. The chain joins TRBV29-1 to TRBJ2-7; D gene uncertain. V was clipped by 4 bases and J by 3 bases, with 16 bases between them. The CDR3 has 14 amino acids. Germline assignment: CDR1 SQVTM and CDR2 ANQGSEA. The DNA for the CDR3 is TGCAGCGTTGTCACGACGTCTCAGCGCTACGAGCAGTACTTC. Its translation is CSVVTTSQRYEQYF.

The chain links TRBV19 to TRBJ2-1; possibly TRBD1 for D (6 bases). The germline gives CDR1 LNHDA, CDR2 SQIVND (reference sequence). This CDR3 contains 15 residues. V was cut by 3 bases and J by 6 bases, with 15 bases left in between. CDR3 bases: TGTGCCAGTAGTATGTTGGGACACCTTGGCAATGAGCAGTTCTTC. Protein product: CASSMLGHLGNEQFF.

The rearrangement joins TRBV19 to TRBJ1-3; D call uncertain. The CDR3 has 14 residues. V was cut by 6 bases and J by 4 bases, with 13 bases left in between. Looked up from germline, CDR1 is LNHDA and CDR2 is SQIVND (reference sequence). CDR3 nucleotide sequence: TGTGCCAGTAGCATGGGGTATGGAGGAAACACCATATATTTT. The encoded protein is CASSMGYGGNTIYF.

The rearrangement uses TRBV5-1 and TRBJ2-5, with 9 bases matching TRBD1. This CDR3 is 14 amino acids long. The germline gives CDR1 SGHRS, CDR2 YFSETQ. The V segment lost 4 bases and the J segment 4 bases; nucleotides outside the gene matches: 5. Here the CDR3 DNA reads TGCGCCAGCAGCCTAACAGGGGGCAGAGAGACCCAGTACTTC. Amino acid sequence: CASSLTGGRETQYF. Full variable domain (missing parts from reference TRBV5-1 and TRBJ2-5): KAGVTQTPRYLIKTRGQQVTLSCSPISGHRSVSWYQQTPGQGLQFLFEYFSETQRNKGNFPGRFSGRQFSNSRSEMNVSTLELGDSALYLCASSLTGGRETQYFGPGTRLLVL.

The chain couples TRBV19 to TRBJ1-2; no firm D call. There are 13 residues in the CDR3. The germline V gene has CDR1 LNHDA and CDR2 SQIVND (reference sequence). The V end was cut by 3 bases, the J end by 7 bases, with 12 bases between. The CDR3 loop is CASSMIALAGYTF. CDR3 DNA sequence: TGTGCCAGTAGTATGATAGCGCTCGCTGGCTACACCTTC.

The genes are TRBV6-5 and TRBJ2-1; D ambiguous. The CDR3 totals 13 residues. The germline V gene has CDR1 MNHEY and CDR2 SVGAGI. The V end was cut by 8 bases, the J end by 4 bases, with 12 bases between. CDR3 DNA sequence: TGTGCCAGCGCCGGACGCTCATACAATGAGCAGTTCTTC. Amino acid sequence: CASAGRSYNEQFF.

The chain employs TRBV7-2 and TRBJ2-3; D not certain. Looked up from germline, CDR1 is SGHTA and CDR2 is FQGNSA. V lost 2 bases, J lost 6 bases, and 6 bases lay in between. The CDR3 has 12 amino acids. The CDR3 reads CASSLLMDTQYF. DNA for the CDR3: TGTGCCAGCAGCTTATTAATGGATACGCAGTATTTT.

This clone was observed many times. The chain is built from TRBV5-6 and TRBJ2-3; 8 bases match TRBD1. Trimming removed 0 bases from V and 0 bases from J; junction bases left unmatched: 6. From germline, CDR1 is SGHDT and CDR2 YYEEEE. This CDR3 contains 17 residues. The CDR3 region is CASSLGGTGFSTDTQYF. The CDR3, as DNA: TGTGCCAGCAGCTTGGGTGGGACAGGATTTAGCACAGATACGCAGTATTTT.

This rearrangement joins TRBV27 to TRBJ2-5; a weak D match, TRBD1 (5 bases). V was shortened by 2 bases and J by 3 bases, with 10 bases between the two germline ends. This CDR3 has 14 amino acids. The germline CDR1 and CDR2 sequences are MNHEY and SMNVEV (reference sequence). As DNA, the CDR3 is TGTGCCAGCAGTTTAAGGGTAGGGGAAGAGACCCAGTACTTC. Translating gives CASSLRVGEETQYF.

The chain recombines TRBV4-2 with TRBJ1-2; D not certain. This CDR3 has 16 residues. The V and J ends lost 0 bases and 0 bases respectively, with 11 bases between them. Germline CDR1 is LGHNA and CDR2 is YNFKEQ. The CDR3 coding sequence is TGTGCCAGCAGCCAAGATTGGGGTGATTCTAACTATGGCTACACCTTC. Encoded protein: CASSQDWGDSNYGYTF.

This chain uses TRBV6-6 with TRBJ1-4, with no clear D. Germline assignment: CDR1 MNHNY and CDR2 SVGAGI (reference sequence). This CDR3 spans 14 amino acids. Trimming removed 4 bases from V and 8 bases from J, with 14 bases in between. The CDR3: CASSSPLPNEKLFF. In nucleotides, the CDR3 is TGTGCCAGCAGTTCCCCCCTACCGAACGAAAAACTGTTTTTT.

V is TRBV11-3 and J is TRBJ2-7; perhaps TRBD2 as D (6 bases). The CDR3 sequence is 15 residues long. Germline CDR1 reads SGHNT; CDR2 reads YENEEA. The V end was cut by 5 bases, the J end by 5 bases, with 19 bases between. The CDR3 loop is CASSRGGAAQDEQYF. The CDR3 region has the DNA TGTGCCAGCAGCCGCGGAGGGGCCGCGCAGGACGAGCAGTACTTC.